This TCR beta chain appears in the sequencing data of a study of T cells in localized non-small cell lung cancer. This CDR3 spans 13 amino acids. The germline gives CDR1 MNHNS, CDR2 SASEGT. Trimming removed 6 bases at V and 4 bases at J, with 12 bases between. Profiled with immunoSEQ multiplex PCR; TCRdb holds only in-frame clones, not every one. Of roughly 66,000 clones listed, 90% were seen once; the top ten hold roughly 2%. The sample was peripheral blood, taken before any cancer treatment. The chain combines TRBV6-1 with TRBJ1-2; D possibly corresponds to TRBD1 (6 bases). This receptor was taken from a woman between 40 and 69 years old with stage I lung adenocarcinoma. CDR3 residues: CASRLDRTYGYTF. The CDR3 nucleotides are TGTGCCAGCAGATTAGACAGGACCTATGGCTACACCTTC.